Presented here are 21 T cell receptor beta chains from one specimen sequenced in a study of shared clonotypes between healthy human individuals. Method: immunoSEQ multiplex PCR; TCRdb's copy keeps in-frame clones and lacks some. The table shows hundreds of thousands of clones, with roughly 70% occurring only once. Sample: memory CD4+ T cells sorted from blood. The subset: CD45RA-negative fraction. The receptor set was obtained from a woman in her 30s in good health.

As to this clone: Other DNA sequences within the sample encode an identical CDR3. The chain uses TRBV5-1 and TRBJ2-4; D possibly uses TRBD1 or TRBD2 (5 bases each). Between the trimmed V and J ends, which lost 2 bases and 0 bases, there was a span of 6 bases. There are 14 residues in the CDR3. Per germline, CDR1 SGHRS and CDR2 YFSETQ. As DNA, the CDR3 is TGCGCCAGCAGCTTTGGGACAGCCAAAAACATTCAGTACTTC. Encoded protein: CASSFGTAKNIQYF.

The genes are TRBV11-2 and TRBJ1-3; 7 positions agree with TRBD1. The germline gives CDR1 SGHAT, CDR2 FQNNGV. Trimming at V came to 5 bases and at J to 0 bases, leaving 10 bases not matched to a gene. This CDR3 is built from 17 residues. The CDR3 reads CASSRNRQGNSGNTIYF. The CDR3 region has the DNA TGTGCCAGCAGCAGGAACCGACAGGGAAACTCTGGAAACACCATATATTTT.

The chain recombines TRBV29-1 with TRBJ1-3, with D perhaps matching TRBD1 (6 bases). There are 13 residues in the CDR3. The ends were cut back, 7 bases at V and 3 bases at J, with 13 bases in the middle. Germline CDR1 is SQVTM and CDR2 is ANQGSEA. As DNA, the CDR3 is TGCAGCGGGTCGATGACAGGTGGAAACACCATATATTTT. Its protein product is CSGSMTGGNTIYF.

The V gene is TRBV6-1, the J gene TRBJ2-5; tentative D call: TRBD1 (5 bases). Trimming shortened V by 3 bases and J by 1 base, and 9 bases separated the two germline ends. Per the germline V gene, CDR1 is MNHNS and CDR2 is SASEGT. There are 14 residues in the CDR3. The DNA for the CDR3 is TGTGCCAGCAGTGAGGGGCTACGCCAAGAGACCCAGTACTTC. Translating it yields CASSEGLRQETQYF.

CDR3 loop: CATSRERGATNEKLFF. DNA of the CDR3: TGTGCCACCAGCAGAGAAAGGGGAGCAACTAATGAAAAACTGTTTTTT. The rearrangement links TRBV15 to TRBJ1-4, with D possibly matching TRBD1 (5 bases). Trimming took 0 bases from V and 0 from J, leaving 8 bases between them. CDR3 length equals 16 residues. CDR1 and CDR2 from the germline V gene are LNHNV and YYDKDF (reference sequence).

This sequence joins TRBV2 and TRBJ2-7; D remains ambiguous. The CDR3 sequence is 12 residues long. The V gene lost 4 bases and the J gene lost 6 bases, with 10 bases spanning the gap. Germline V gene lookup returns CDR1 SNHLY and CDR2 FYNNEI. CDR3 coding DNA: TGTGCCAGCAGTGTCAACAGTCGCGAGCAGTACTTC. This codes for CASSVNSREQYF.

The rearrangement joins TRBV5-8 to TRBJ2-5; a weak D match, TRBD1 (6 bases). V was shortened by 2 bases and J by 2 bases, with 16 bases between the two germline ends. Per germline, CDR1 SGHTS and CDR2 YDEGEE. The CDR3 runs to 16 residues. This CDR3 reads CASSLGLTGLQETQYF. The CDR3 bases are TGTGCCAGCAGCTTAGGGTTAACAGGGTTACAAGAGACCCAGTACTTC.

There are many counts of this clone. The CDR3 loop reads CASRSAWVAPPLGGSSYEQYF. CDR3 coding DNA: TGTGCCAGCAGATCAGCCTGGGTAGCTCCCCCCCTGGGCGGGAGCTCCTACGAGCAGTACTTC. The chain recombines TRBV28 with TRBJ2-7, with TRBD2 matching over 7 bases. The J segment lost 0 bases and the V segment lost 6 bases, leaving 26 bases of the junction unmatched. Looked up from germline, CDR1 is MDHEN and CDR2 is SYDVKM. The CDR3 contains 21 residues.

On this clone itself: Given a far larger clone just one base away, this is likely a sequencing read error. CDR3 amino acids: CAGSLGAEQFF. DNA for the CDR3: TGTGCCGGCAGCCTCGGGGCTGAGCAGTTCTTC. This chain links TRBV9 with TRBJ2-1; D tentatively fits TRBD1 or TRBD2 (5 bases each). The length of the CDR3 is 11 residues. Germline V gene sequence: CDR1 SGDLS, CDR2 YYNGEE.

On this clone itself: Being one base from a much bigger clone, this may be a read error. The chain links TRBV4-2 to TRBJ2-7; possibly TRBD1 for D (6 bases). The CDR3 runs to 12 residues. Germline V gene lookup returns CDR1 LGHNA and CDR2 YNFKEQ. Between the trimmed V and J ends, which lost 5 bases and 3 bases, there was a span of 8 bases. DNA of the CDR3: TGTGCCAGCAGCTTGGACAGCTACGAGCAGTACTTC. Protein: CASSLDSYEQYF.

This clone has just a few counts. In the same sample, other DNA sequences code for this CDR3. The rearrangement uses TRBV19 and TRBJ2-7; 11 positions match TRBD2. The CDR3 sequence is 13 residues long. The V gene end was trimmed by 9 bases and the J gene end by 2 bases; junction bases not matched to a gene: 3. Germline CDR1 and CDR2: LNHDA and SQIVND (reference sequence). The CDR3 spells CASGTSGTYEQYF. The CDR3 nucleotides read TGTGCCAGCGGGACTAGCGGAACCTACGAGCAGTACTTC.

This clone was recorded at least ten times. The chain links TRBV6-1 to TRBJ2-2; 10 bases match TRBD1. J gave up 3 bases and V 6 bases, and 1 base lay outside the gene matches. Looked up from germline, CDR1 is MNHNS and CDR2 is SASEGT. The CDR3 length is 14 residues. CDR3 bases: TGTGCCAGCAGGGGGACAGGGGACACCGGGGAGCTGTTTTTT. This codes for CASRGTGDTGELFF.

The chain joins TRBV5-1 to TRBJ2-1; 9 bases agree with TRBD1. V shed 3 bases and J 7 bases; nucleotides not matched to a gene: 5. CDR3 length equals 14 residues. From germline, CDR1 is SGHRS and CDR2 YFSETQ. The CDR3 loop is CASSSGTGRNEQFF. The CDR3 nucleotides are TGCGCCAGCAGCTCCGGGACAGGGCGTAATGAGCAGTTCTTC.

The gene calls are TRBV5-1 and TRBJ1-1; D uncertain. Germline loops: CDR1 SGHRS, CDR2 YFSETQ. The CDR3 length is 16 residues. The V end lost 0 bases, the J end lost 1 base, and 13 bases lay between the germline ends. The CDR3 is CASSLGFQAANTEAFF. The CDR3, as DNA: TGCGCCAGCAGCTTGGGTTTTCAGGCGGCGAACACTGAAGCTTTCTTT. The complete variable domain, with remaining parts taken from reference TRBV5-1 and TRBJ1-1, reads KAGVTQTPRYLIKTRGQQVTLSCSPISGHRSVSWYQQTPGQGLQFLFEYFSETQRNKGNFPGRFSGRQFSNSRSEMNVSTLELGDSALYLCASSLGFQAANTEAFFGQGTRLTVV.

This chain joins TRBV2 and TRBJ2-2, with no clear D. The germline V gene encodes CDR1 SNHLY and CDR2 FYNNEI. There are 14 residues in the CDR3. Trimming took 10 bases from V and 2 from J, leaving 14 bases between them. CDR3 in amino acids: CATDPGANTGELFF. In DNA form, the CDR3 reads TGTGCCACTGATCCGGGCGCCAACACCGGGGAGCTGTTTTTT.

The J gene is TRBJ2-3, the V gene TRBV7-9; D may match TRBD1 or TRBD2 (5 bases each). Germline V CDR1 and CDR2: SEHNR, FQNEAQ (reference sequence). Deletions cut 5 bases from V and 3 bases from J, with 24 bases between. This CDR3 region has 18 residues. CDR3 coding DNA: TGTGCCAGCAGCCAAGAGGGCTCGGACACCGGGGTTACAGATACGCAGTATTTT. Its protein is CASSQEGSDTGVTDTQYF.

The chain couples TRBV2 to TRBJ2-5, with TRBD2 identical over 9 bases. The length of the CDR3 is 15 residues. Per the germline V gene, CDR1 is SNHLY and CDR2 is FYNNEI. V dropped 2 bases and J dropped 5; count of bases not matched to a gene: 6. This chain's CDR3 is CASSEWREGRETQYF. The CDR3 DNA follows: TGTGCCAGCAGTGAATGGCGGGAGGGCCGGGAGACCCAGTACTTC.

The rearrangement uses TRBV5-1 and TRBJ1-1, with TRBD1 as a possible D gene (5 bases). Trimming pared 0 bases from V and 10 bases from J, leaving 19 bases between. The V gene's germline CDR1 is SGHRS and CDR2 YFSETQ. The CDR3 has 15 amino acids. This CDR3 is CASSLETPPQGRAFF. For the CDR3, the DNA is TGCGCCAGCAGCTTGGAGACACCCCCGCAGGGACGAGCTTTCTTT.

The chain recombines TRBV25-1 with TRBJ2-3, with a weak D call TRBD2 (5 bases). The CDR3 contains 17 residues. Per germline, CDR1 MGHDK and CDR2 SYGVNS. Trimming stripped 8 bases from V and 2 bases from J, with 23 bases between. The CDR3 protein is CASSPPGNSNTTDTQYF. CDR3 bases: TGTGCCAGCTCCCCCCCCGGGAACTCTAATACCACAGATACGCAGTATTTT.

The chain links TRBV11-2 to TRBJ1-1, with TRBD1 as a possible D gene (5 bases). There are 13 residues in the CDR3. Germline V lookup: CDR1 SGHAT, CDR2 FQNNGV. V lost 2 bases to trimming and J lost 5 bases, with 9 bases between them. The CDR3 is CASSLSRVTEAFF. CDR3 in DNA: TGTGCCAGCAGCTTAAGCAGGGTAACTGAAGCTTTCTTT.

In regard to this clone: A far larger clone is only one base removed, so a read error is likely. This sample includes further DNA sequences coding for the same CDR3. CDR3: CASTLTWGSTDTQYF. CDR3 nucleotide sequence: TGTGCCAGCACTCTCACGTGGGGGAGCACAGATACGCAGTATTTT. The V and J genes are TRBV7-2 and TRBJ2-3; D might be TRBD1 or TRBD2, each matching 5 bases. The CDR3 length is 15 residues. The germline V and J ends were trimmed by 7 bases and 0 bases, with 14 bases remaining between them. The germline V gene encodes CDR1 SGHTA and CDR2 FQGNSA.